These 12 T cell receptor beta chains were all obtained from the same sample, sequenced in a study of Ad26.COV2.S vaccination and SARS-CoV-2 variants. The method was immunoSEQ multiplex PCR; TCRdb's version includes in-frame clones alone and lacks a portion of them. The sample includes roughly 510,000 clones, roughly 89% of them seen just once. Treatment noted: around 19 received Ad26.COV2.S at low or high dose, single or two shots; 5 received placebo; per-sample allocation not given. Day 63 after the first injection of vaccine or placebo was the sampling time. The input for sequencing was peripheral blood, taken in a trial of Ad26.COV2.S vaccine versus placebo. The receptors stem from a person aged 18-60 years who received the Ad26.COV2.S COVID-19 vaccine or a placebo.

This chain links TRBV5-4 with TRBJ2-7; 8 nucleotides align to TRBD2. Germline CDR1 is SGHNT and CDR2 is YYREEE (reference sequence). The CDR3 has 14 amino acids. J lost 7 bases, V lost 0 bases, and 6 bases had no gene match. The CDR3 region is CASSLESGRGEQYF. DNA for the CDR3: TGTGCCAGCAGCTTGGAGAGCGGGAGAGGGGAGCAGTACTTC.

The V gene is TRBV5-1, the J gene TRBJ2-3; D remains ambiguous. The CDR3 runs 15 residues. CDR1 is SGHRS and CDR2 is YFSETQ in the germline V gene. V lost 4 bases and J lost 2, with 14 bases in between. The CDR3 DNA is TGCGCCAGCAGCCTCCAGCCAACTAACACAGATACGCAGTATTTT. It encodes CASSLQPTNTDTQYF.

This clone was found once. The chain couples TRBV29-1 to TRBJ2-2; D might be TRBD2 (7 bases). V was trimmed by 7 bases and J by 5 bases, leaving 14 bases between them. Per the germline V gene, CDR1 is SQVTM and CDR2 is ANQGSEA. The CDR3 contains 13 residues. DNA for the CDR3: TGCAGCGCCCGCGGGGGCGGTACCGGGGAGCTGTTTTTT. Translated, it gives CSARGGGTGELFF.

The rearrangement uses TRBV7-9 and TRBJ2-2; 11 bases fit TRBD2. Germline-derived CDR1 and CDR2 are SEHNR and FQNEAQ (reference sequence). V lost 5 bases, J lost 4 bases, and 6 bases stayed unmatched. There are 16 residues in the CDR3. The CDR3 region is CASSAGTSGITGELFF. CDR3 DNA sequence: TGTGCCAGCAGCGCCGGGACTAGCGGCATCACCGGGGAGCTGTTTTTT.

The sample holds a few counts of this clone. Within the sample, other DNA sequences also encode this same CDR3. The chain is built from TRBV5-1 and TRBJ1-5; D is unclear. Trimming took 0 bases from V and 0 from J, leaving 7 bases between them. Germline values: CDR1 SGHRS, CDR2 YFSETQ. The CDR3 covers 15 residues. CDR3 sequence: CASSLGGDSNQPQHF. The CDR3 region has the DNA TGCGCCAGCAGCTTGGGCGGGGATAGCAATCAGCCCCAGCATTTT. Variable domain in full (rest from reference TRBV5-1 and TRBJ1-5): KAGVTQTPRYLIKTRGQQVTLSCSPISGHRSVSWYQQTPGQGLQFLFEYFSETQRNKGNFPGRFSGRQFSNSRSEMNVSTLELGDSALYLCASSLGGDSNQPQHFGDGTRLSIL.

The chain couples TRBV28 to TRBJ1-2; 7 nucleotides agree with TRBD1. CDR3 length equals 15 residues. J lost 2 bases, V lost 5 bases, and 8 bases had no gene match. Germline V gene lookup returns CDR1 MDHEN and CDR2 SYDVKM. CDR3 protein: CASSPGTARNYGYTF. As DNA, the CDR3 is TGTGCCAGCAGTCCAGGGACAGCCCGAAACTATGGCTACACCTTC.

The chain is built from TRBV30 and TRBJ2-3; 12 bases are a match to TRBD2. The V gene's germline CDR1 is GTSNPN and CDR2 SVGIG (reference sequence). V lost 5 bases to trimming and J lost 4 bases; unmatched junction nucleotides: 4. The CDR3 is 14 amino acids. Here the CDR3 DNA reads TGTGCCTGGGAACTAGCGGGAGGTGCAGATACGCAGTATTTT. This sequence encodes CAWELAGGADTQYF.

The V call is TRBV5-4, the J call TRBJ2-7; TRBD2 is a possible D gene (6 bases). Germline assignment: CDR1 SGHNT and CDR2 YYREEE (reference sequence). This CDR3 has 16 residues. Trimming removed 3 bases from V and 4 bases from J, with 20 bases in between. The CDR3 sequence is CASSSDPRELLYEQYF. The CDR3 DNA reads TGTGCCAGCAGCTCAGACCCCCGGGAGCTTCTTTACGAGCAGTACTTC.

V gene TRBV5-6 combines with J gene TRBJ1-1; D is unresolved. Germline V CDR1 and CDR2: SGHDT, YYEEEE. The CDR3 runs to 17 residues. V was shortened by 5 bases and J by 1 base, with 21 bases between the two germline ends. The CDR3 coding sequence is TGTGCCAGCAGGACATCTTTGTGGGTGCTGGAGAACACTGAAGCTTTCTTT. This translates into CASRTSLWVLENTEAFF.

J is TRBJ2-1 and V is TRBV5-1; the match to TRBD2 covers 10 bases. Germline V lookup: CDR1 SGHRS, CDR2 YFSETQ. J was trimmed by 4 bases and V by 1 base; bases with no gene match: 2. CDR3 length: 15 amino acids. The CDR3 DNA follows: TGCGCCAGCAGCTTGCCAGCGGGAGGGTACAATGAGCAGTTCTTC. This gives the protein CASSLPAGGYNEQFF.

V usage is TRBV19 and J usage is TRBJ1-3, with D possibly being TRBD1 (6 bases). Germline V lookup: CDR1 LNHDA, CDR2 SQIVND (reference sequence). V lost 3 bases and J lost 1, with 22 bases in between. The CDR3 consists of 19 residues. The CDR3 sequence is CASSINRGRVRTSGNTIYF. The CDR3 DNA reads TGTGCCAGTAGTATCAATCGGGGGCGCGTACGAACTTCTGGAAACACCATATATTTT.

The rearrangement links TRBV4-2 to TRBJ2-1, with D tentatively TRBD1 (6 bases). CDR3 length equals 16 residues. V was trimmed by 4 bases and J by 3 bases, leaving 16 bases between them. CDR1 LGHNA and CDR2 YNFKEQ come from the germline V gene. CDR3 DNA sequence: TGTGCCAGCAGCCCTACGTGGGACACCATCTACAATGAGCAGTTCTTC. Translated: CASSPTWDTIYNEQFF.